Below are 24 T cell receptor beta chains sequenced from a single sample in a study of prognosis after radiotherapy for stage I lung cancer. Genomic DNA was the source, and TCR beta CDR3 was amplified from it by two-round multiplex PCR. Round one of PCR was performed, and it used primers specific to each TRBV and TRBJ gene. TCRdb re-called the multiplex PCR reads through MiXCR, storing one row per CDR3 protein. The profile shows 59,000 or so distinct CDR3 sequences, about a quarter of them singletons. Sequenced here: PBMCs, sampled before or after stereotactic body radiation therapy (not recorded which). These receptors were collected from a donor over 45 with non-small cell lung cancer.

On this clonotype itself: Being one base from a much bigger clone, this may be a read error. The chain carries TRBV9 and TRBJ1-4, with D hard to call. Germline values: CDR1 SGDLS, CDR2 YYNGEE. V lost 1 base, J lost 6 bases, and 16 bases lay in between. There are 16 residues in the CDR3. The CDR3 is CASSVTPNQRDEKLFF. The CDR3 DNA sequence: TGTGCCAGCAGCGTAACGCCCAACCAGAGGGATGAAAAACTGTTTTTT.

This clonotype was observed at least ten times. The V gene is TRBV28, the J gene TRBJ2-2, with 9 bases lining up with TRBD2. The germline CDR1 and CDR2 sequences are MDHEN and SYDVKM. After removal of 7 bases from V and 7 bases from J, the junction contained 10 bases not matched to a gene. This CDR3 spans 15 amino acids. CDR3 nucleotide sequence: TGTGCCAGCAAGTTTAGTAGCGGGGGCATCGGGGAGCTGTTTTTT. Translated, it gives CASKFSSGGIGELFF. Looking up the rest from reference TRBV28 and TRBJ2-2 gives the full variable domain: DVKVTQSSRYLVKRTGEKVFLECVQDMDHENMFWYRQDPGLGLRLIYFSYDVKMKEKGDIPEGYSVSREKKERFSLILESASTNQTSMYLCASKFSSGGIGELFFGEGSRLTVL.

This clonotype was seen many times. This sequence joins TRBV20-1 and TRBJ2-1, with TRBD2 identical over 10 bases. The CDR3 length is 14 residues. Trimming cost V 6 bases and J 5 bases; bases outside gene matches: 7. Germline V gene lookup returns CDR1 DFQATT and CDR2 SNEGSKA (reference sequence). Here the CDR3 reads CSAPRLAGDNEQFF. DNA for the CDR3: TGCAGTGCCCCCAGACTAGCGGGCGACAATGAGCAGTTCTTC.

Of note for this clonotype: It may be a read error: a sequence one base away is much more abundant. The CDR3, as DNA: TGTGCCTTGGGGGGGGGCTCCTACGAGCAGTACTTC. Its protein is CALGGGSYEQYF. The V gene is TRBV30, the J gene TRBJ2-7, with 7 positions matching TRBD2. The germline CDR1 and CDR2 sequences are GTSNPN and SVGIG (reference sequence). The ends lost 7 bases at V and 0 bases at J; junction bases unmatched: 3. The CDR3 is 12 amino acids. Full variable domain (missing parts from reference TRBV30 and TRBJ2-7): SQTIHQWPATLVQPVGSPLSLECTVEGTSNPNLYWYRQAAGRGLQLLFYSVGIGQISSEVPQNLSASRPQDRQFILSSKKLLLSDSGFYLCALGGGSYEQYFGPGTRLTVT.

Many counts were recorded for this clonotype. The CDR3 DNA is TGTGCCAGTAGTATGGGGACAGGGGGATCTGGGGCCAACGTCCTGACTTTC. As protein: CASSMGTGGSGANVLTF. V is TRBV19 and J is TRBJ2-6; 11 nucleotides line up with TRBD1. The trim removed 3 bases at V and 1 base at J, leaving 2 bases unmatched. The CDR3 length is 17 residues. Germline loops: CDR1 LNHDA, CDR2 SQIVND (reference sequence).

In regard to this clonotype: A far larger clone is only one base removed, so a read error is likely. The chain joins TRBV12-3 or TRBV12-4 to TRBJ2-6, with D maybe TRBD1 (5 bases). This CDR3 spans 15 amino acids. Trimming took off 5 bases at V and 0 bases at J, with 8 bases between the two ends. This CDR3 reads CASSETASGANVLTF. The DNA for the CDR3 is TGTGCCAGCAGTGAGACAGCCTCTGGGGCCAACGTCCTGACTTTC.

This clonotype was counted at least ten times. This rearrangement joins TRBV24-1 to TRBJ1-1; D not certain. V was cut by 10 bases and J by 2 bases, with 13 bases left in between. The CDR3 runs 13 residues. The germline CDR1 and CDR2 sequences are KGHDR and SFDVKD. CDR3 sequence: CATSSEGNTEAFF. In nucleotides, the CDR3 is TGTGCCACGAGTTCTGAGGGTAACACTGAAGCTTTCTTT.

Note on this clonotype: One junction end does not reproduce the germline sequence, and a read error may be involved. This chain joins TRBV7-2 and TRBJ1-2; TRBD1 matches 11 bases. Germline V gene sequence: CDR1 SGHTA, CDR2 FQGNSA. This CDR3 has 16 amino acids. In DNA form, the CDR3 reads TGTGCCAGCAGCTTAGAGCCCCGGGACAGGGGGTATGGCTACACATTC. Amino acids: CASSLEPRDRGYGYTF.

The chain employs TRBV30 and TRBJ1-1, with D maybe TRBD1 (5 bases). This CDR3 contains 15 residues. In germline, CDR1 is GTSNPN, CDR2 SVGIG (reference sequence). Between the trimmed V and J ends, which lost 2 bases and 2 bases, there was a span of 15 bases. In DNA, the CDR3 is TGTGCCTGGAGTCAACCCGGGACGGCCAACACTGAAGCTTTCTTT. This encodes CAWSQPGTANTEAFF.

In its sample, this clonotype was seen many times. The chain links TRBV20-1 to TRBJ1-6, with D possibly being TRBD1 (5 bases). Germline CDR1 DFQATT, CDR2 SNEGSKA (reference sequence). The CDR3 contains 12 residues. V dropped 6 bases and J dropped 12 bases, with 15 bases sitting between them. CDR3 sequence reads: CSAPGPAEPLHF. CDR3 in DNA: TGCAGTGCCCCGGGACCTGCTGAACCCCTCCACTTT.

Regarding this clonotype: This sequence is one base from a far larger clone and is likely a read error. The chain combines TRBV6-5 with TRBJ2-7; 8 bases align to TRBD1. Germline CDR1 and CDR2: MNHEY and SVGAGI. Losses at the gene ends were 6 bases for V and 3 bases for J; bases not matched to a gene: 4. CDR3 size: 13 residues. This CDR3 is CASRSTGGYEQYF. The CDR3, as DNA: TGTGCCAGCAGGAGTACAGGGGGCTACGAGCAGTACTTC.

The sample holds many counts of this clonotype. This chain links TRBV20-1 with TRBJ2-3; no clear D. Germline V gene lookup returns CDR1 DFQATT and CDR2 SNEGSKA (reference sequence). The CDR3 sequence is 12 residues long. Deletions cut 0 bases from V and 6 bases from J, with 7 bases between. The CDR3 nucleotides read TGCAGTGCTAGAGATGGGCCCGATACGCAGTATTTT. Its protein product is CSARDGPDTQYF.

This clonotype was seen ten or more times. The CDR3 region is CASRGTGRTEAFF. DNA for the CDR3: TGCGCCAGCCGCGGGACAGGGAGGACTGAAGCTTTCTTT. The V and J genes are TRBV10-2 and TRBJ1-1, with 9 bases that match TRBD1. The CDR3 is 13 amino acids. The germline V gene has CDR1 WSHSY and CDR2 SAAADI. Unmatched junction bases numbered 6, after V lost 8 bases and J lost 5 bases.

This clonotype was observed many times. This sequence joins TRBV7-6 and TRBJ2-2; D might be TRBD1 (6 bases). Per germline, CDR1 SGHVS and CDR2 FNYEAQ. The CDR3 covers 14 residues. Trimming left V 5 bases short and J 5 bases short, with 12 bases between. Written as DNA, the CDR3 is TGTGCCAGCAGCCTTGGACAGACTACCGGGGAGCTGTTTTTT. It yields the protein CASSLGQTTGELFF.

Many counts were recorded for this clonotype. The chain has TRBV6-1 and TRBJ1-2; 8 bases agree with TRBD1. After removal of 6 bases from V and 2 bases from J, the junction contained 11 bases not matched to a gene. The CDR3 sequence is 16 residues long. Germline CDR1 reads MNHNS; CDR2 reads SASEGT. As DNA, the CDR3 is TGTGCCAGCAGCCAAATTGGGGACAGGAAAAACTATGGCTACACCTTC. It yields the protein CASSQIGDRKNYGYTF.

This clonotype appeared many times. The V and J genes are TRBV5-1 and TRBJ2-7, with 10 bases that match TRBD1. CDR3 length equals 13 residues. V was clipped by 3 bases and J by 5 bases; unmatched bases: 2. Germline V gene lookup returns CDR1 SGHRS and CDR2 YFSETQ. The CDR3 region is CASSSGQGNEQYF. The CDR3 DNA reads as TGCGCCAGCAGCTCGGGACAGGGGAACGAGCAGTACTTC.

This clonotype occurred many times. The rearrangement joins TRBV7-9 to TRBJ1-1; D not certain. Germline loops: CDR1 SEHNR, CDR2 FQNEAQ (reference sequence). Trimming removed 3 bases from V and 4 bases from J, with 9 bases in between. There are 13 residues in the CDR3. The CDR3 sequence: CASSFVESTEAFF. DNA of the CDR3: TGTGCCAGCAGCTTCGTTGAGAGCACTGAAGCTTTCTTT.

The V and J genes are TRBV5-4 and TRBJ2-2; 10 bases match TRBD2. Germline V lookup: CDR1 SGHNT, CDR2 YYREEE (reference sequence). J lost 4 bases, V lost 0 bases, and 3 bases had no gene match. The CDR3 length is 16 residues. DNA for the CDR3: TGTGCCAGCAGCTTGGACAGCGGGGGGGCCACCGGGGAGCTGTTTTTT. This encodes CASSLDSGGATGELFF.

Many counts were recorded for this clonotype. The CDR3 sequence: CASSLVGTSSGNTIYF. In DNA, the CDR3 is TGTGCCAGCAGCTTAGTAGGAACTAGCTCTGGAAACACCATATATTTT. The chain is built from TRBV7-9 and TRBJ1-3; D unclear. V shed 1 base and J shed 0 bases, with 10 bases lying between them. This CDR3 comprises 16 residues. In germline, CDR1 is SEHNR, CDR2 FQNEAQ (reference sequence).

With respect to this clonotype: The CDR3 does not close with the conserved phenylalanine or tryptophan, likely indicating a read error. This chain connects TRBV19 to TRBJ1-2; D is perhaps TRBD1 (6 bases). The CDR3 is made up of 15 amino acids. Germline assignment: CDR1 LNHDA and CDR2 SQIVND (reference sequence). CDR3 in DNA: TGTGCCAGTAAACCATCACGGACAGTTTCATATGGATACACCTTA. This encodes CASKPSRTVSYGYTL.

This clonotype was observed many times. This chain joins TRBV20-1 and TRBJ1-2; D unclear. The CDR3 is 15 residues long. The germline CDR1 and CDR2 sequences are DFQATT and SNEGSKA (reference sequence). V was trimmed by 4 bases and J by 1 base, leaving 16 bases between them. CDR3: CSAIPPATNNYGYTF. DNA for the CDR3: TGCAGTGCTATCCCCCCCGCTACGAATAACTATGGCTACACCTTC.

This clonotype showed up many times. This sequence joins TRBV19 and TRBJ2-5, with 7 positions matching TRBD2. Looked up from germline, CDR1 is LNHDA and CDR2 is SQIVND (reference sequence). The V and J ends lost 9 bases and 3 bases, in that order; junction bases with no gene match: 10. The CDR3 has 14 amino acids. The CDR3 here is CASAREGYKETQYF. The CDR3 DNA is TGTGCCAGCGCCAGGGAGGGGTATAAAGAGACCCAGTACTTC.

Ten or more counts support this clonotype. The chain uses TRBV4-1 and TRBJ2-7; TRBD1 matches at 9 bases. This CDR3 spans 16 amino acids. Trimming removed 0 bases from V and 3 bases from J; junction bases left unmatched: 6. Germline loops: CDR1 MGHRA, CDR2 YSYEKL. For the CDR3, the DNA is TGCGCCAGCAGCCAAGATCCAGGACAGGGGATCTACGAGCAGTACTTC. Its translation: CASSQDPGQGIYEQYF.

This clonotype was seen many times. CDR3: CAISSGTGTNTEAFF. The DNA of the CDR3 is TGTGCCATCAGTAGTGGGACAGGGACGAACACTGAAGCTTTCTTT. This chain uses TRBV10-3 with TRBJ1-1; TRBD1 matches 9 bases. The V segment lost 5 bases and the J segment 1 base; nucleotides outside the gene matches: 5. CDR1 is ENHRY and CDR2 is SYGVKD in the germline V gene. CDR3 length: 15 amino acids.